These 13 T cell receptor beta chains came from one sample sequenced in a study of vaccination effects on CD4 cells after COVID-19. Repertoires were generated with immunoSEQ multiplex PCR, while TCRdb's copy carries only in-frame clones and drops some. The sample carries tens of thousands of clones, around 80% recorded once. Ahead of sequencing, the ViraFEST assay grew antigen-specific CD4+ T cells using viral peptide pools. Scientists isolated CD4+ T cells after an approximately ten-day culture period ended. Every participant took two doses of the BNT162b2 or mRNA-1273 vaccine. The antigens these receptors bind are not known. Sequenced material: CD4+ T cells from PBMCs cultured with SARS-CoV-2 spike peptides, taken after COVID-19 vaccination. The receptors shown here come from a human donor who received a COVID-19 vaccine. Some clones in this sample may be carry-over from other donors' samples.

The rearrangement uses TRBV6-6 and TRBJ2-5, with TRBD2 matching over 7 bases. This CDR3 comprises 15 residues. Germline V lookup: CDR1 MNHNY, CDR2 SVGAGI (reference sequence). The V and J ends lost 5 bases and 1 base, in that order; junction bases with no gene match: 7. The CDR3 sequence is CASSPRGGGQETQYF. CDR3 sequence (DNA): TGTGCCAGCAGTCCCCGTGGCGGGGGCCAAGAGACCCAGTACTTC.

The rearrangement joins TRBV6-5 to TRBJ2-2, with 8 bases identical to TRBD2. The CDR3 consists of 14 residues. The V gene end was trimmed by 6 bases and the J gene end by 5 bases; junction bases not matched to a gene: 5. Germline CDR1 is MNHEY and CDR2 is SVGAGI. The CDR3 DNA follows: TGTGCCAGCAGAGCGGGAGAAACTACCGGGGAGCTGTTTTTT. It is translated as CASRAGETTGELFF.

The chain is built from TRBV2 and TRBJ1-1; no reliable D call. Per germline, CDR1 SNHLY and CDR2 FYNNEI. This CDR3 spans 15 amino acids. The V and J ends lost 4 bases and 1 base respectively, with 13 bases between them. CDR3 sequence: CASSAGNHRNTEAFF. The CDR3 bases are TGTGCCAGCAGTGCCGGGAACCACAGGAACACTGAAGCTTTCTTT.

This sequence joins TRBV6-4 and TRBJ2-3; 9 bases fit TRBD2. The CDR3 runs to 13 residues. CDR1 is MRHNA, CDR2 SNTAGT, per germline. V gave up 11 bases and J gave up 5 bases; unmatched junction bases: 8. The CDR3 coding sequence is TGTGCCGCCAGCGGGGGGCCGGGAGATACGCAGTATTTT. This codes for CAASGGPGDTQYF.

This clone was seen more than once but under ten times. The V gene is TRBV7-9, the J gene TRBJ2-2; no firm D call. CDR1 SEHNR and CDR2 FQNEAQ come from the germline V gene (reference sequence). There are 15 residues in the CDR3. Trimming shortened V by 0 bases and J by 1 base, and 6 bases separated the two germline ends. This CDR3 reads CASSLALGNTGELFF. DNA of the CDR3: TGTGCCAGCAGCTTAGCGTTGGGGAACACCGGGGAGCTGTTTTTT.

This clone was detected a few times. The chain recombines TRBV21-1 with TRBJ2-7; TRBD2 is the table's D call and was not checked against the DNA. TRBV21-1 is given as a pseudogene. This CDR3 comprises 11 residues. The DNA for the CDR3 is TGTGCCAGCAGGGATGGGACTAGAGATTGCGTC. This sequence encodes CASRDGTRDCV.

V usage is TRBV12-3 or TRBV12-4 and J usage is TRBJ2-5; D is ambiguous. The V and J ends lost 1 base and 1 base respectively, with 1 base between them. CDR3 size: 12 residues. The CDR3 DNA sequence: TGTGCCAGCAGTTTAGGCCAAGAGACCCAGTACTTC. Its translation is CASSLGQETQYF.

The CDR3 loop is CATSDFVGTTGANVLTF. The CDR3 DNA reads TGTGCCACCAGTGATTTTGTAGGGACCACGGGGGCCAACGTCCTGACTTTC. J is TRBJ2-6 and V is TRBV24-1; D possibly uses TRBD1 or TRBD2 (5 bases each). V was trimmed by 1 base and J by 4 bases, leaving 13 bases between them. Germline-derived CDR1 and CDR2 are KGHDR and SFDVKD. CDR3 length equals 17 residues.

This clone was detected only once. This rearrangement joins TRBV5-1 to TRBJ1-2; D is perhaps TRBD1 (5 bases). Germline loops: CDR1 SGHRS, CDR2 YFSETQ. V was cut by 4 bases and J by 8 bases, with 15 bases left in between. The CDR3 consists of 13 residues. CDR3 in amino acids: CASSPPGRVGYTF. For the CDR3, the DNA is TGCGCCAGCAGCCCCCCCGGCAGGGTGGGCTACACCTTC.

This clone is judged medium-sized. V is TRBV19 and J is TRBJ1-3, with D possibly TRBD1 on 5 matching bases. The CDR3 sequence is 14 residues long. CDR1 LNHDA and CDR2 SQIVND come from the germline V gene (reference sequence). The V end was cut by 3 bases, the J end by 2 bases, with 8 bases between. The CDR3 protein is CASSMGRAGNTIYF. For the CDR3, the DNA is TGTGCCAGTAGTATGGGCAGGGCTGGAAACACCATATATTTT.

The chain links TRBV28 to TRBJ2-7, with 8 positions matching TRBD1. The CDR3 runs to 13 residues. Germline V CDR1 and CDR2: MDHEN, SYDVKM. Losses at the gene ends were 6 bases for V and 1 base for J; bases not matched to a gene: 2. The CDR3 loop reads CASSRDRSYEQYV. Written as DNA, the CDR3 is TGTGCCAGCAGCCGGGACAGGTCCTACGAGCAGTACGTC.

CDR3 DNA sequence: TGTGCCAGCTCACCACGACAGGGCACCTACGAGCAGTACGTC. Translation: CASSPRQGTYEQYV. The rearrangement uses TRBV18 and TRBJ2-7; TRBD1 agrees at 7 bases. Germline trimming cut 1 base from V and 2 bases from J; bases unmatched to any gene: 2. This CDR3 is built from 14 residues. Germline-derived CDR1 and CDR2 are KGHSH and LQKENI.

V usage is TRBV19 and J usage is TRBJ2-4, with TRBD1 as a possible D gene (6 bases). The germline V and J ends were trimmed by 1 base and 6 bases, with 10 bases remaining between them. The CDR3 runs 14 residues. Germline lookup yields CDR1 LNHDA and CDR2 SQIVND (reference sequence). CDR3 coding DNA: TGTGCCAGTAGTATAGTGGGGGCTCCAAACATTCAGTACTTC. It codes for CASSIVGAPNIQYF.